A single sample is the source of the 2 T cell receptor beta chains below, sequenced in a study of glioma-infiltrating T cells after dendritic cell vaccination. Here immunoSEQ multiplex PCR was the method, and the copy in TCRdb shows in-frame clones only, minus some. The sample contains over 80,000 clones, roughly 90% of which appear only once. The sequencing here drew on blood, taken before dendritic cell vaccination. The origin of the receptors is a human donor with glioblastoma.

J is TRBJ1-2 and V is TRBV18, with D unclear. The CDR3 is 14 amino acids. CDR1 KGHSH and CDR2 LQKENI come from the germline V gene. V was cut by 0 bases and J by 6 bases, with 11 bases left in between. CDR3 amino acids: CASSPPTAGDGYTF. DNA of the CDR3: TGTGCCAGCTCACCACCGACGGCCGGGGATGGCTACACCTTC.

This clone occurred once. The genes are TRBV27 and TRBJ1-6; TRBD1 matches at 8 bases. CDR1 and CDR2 from the germline V gene are MNHEY and SMNVEV (reference sequence). This CDR3 is built from 15 residues. J lost 15 bases, V lost 8 bases, and 18 bases had no gene match. Here the CDR3 reads CASCNFGTGCLLLHF. The CDR3 DNA sequence: TGTGCCAGCTGCAATTTTGGGACAGGTTGCTTACTCCTCCACTTT.